This T cell receptor (beta chain) was identified during a study of CD8+ T cells in alopecia areata. Study-wide findings and caveats: One nonresponder makes the tie between baseline CD8+ expansion and response uncertain. Many expanded lesional clones stayed in scalp and blood while on tofacitinib. The study also sequences resident alphabeta T cells of normal skin in scalp samples. More clonal than normal scalp was lesional scalp, particularly alopecia totalis/universalis.

In each case, RNA was isolated and then reverse transcribed into cDNA as the sequencing template. Using immunoSEQ multiplex PCR, the repertoire was profiled, and TCRdb retains in-frame clones only, with some absent. The sample gives 150,000 to 200,000 clones, roughly three fifths of which show up once; around 12% is in the top ten. CDR1 and CDR2 from the germline V gene are PRHDT and FYEKMQ (reference sequence). The length of the CDR3 is 13 residues. The V segment lost 8 bases and the J segment 6 bases; nucleotides outside the gene matches: 3. Treatment described: oral pan-JAK inhibitor, 5-10 mg twice daily. A remark on this clone: The antigen remains unidentified.

This sequence originates from a human donor with alopecia areata. V usage is TRBV13 and J usage is TRBJ2-2; TRBD1 aligns across 10 bases. Sequences were derived from CD8+ T cells sorted from blood, sampled at week 24, from a patient treated with tofacitinib. The CDR3 here is CASDRGLAGELFF. The CDR3 nucleotides are TGTGCCAGCGACAGGGGGCTTGCCGGGGAGCTGTTTTTT. The full variable domain, its missing parts supplied by reference TRBV13 and TRBJ2-2, is AAGVIQSPRHLIKEKRETATLKCYPIPRHDTVYWYQQGPGQDPQFLISFYEKMQSDKGSIPDRFSAQQFSDYHSELNMSSLELGDSALYFCASDRGLAGELFFGEGSRLTVL.